This T cell receptor beta chain was sequenced during a study of blood T cell repertoires in COVID-19. Study in general: There were acute and convalescent COVID-19 samples, and they came from the United States, Italy and Spain. T cells, B-cell-depleted T cells, or PBMCs provided the cDNA or gDNA that served as material.

This CDR3 spans 18 amino acids. From germline, CDR1 is SGDLS and CDR2 YYNGEE. V lost 0 bases to trimming and J lost 3 bases, with 19 bases between them. The data were produced by immunoSEQ multiplex PCR, yet TCRdb's version contains in-frame clones alone and is incomplete. The table lists a few hundred thousand clones, approximately 85% of them singletons. The chain links TRBV9 to TRBJ2-1; D unresolved. The sample comprised peripheral blood. This TCR derives from a woman between 65 and 79 years old with COVID-19, enrolled during active disease. The CDR3 is CASSVVGVALGYYNEQFF. The CDR3 DNA reads as TGTGCCAGCAGCGTAGTAGGCGTGGCCCTCGGGTACTACAATGAGCAGTTCTTC.